The rows below give T cell receptor beta chains drawn from one sample of a study of CD8+ T cells in alopecia areata. Method: immunoSEQ multiplex PCR; TCRdb's copy keeps in-frame clones and lacks some. This sample yields about 30,000 clones, of which 62% are seen a single time; over 15% belongs to the top ten. Sequenced sample: NKG2D-high CD8+ T cells sorted from blood. These receptors all stem from a human donor with alopecia areata. The CDR3 runs from the conserved cysteine through the conserved F or W. The D gene is left open where the match is weak.

TRBV14 NA CASSQRPHRLGTQYF
TRBV6-1 TRBD2 CASSESSGLIYEQYF
TRBV11-1 NA CASSGHEGLNYGYTF
TRBV29-1 TRBD2 CSVDPGTGVRGLAGLREQYF
TRBV29-1 TRBD2 CSVDAALAVLTDTQYF
TRBV7-9 TRBD1 CASSSPGTGLANYGYTF
TRBV29-1 TRBD1 CSVLRTGGYTF
TRBV23-1 NA CASSLLCFSTDTQYF
TRBV28 NA CASSLGRAAYEQYF
TRBV7-8 TRBD1 CASSVTRTGGYEQYF
TRBV4-3 TRBD2 CASSQFSGGSYNEQFF
TRBV5-8 NA CASSRRDYQETQYF
TRBV13 TRBD1 CASSPTGKNEQYF
TRBV27 NA CASSLNPLPDEKLFF
TRBV14 TRBD1 CASSQLRGREQYF
TRBV7-9 TRBD1 CASSLLTGFGETQYF
TRBV7-9 TRBD1 CASSDRDRGYNEQFF
TRBV5-1 TRBD2 CASSWTSRGETQYF
TRBV11-2 NA CASSVQGSEETQYF
TRBV4-1 TRBD1 CASSQRTGNYEQYF
TRBV4-1 NA CASSHGNEQFF
TRBV4-3 NA CASSQDGGADRGYTF
TRBV5-6 NA CASSLVGGLTDTQYF
TRBV7-2 NA CASSFPGGSGDTQYF
TRBV9 NA CASSVAGWFSEQYF
TRBV5-6 TRBD1 CASSAGQGSNAEQFF